This T cell receptor (beta chain) was recorded in a study of OX40 agonist ivuxolimab in advanced cancers. Germline lookup yields CDR1 MNHNS and CDR2 SASEGT. The CDR3 has 14 amino acids. The junction had 6 bases not matched to a gene; V was cut back by 3 bases and J by 5 bases. This clone was counted a single time. Its target is not known. Using immunoSEQ multiplex PCR, the repertoire was profiled, and TCRdb retains in-frame clones only, with some absent. The sample includes about 80,000 clones, roughly nine tenths seen only once; the top ten take roughly 13%. Overall study results and limits: The expanded peripheral T cells' antigen specificity was not determined. At 0.1 to 3.0 mg/kg, clonal expansion of CD4+ and CD8+ blood T cells had occurred by week 6.

The origin of this receptor is an adult with an advanced solid tumor such as melanoma, head and neck, liver or kidney cancer. The chain combines TRBV6-1 with TRBJ2-7, with TRBD1 matching over 8 bases. This sample comprised CD4+ or CD8+ T cells sorted from blood, obtained in a trial of the OX40 agonist ivuxolimab. CDR3 sequence: CASSDEGDRNEQYF. CDR3 bases: TGTGCCAGCAGTGATGAAGGGGACAGGAACGAGCAGTACTTC.